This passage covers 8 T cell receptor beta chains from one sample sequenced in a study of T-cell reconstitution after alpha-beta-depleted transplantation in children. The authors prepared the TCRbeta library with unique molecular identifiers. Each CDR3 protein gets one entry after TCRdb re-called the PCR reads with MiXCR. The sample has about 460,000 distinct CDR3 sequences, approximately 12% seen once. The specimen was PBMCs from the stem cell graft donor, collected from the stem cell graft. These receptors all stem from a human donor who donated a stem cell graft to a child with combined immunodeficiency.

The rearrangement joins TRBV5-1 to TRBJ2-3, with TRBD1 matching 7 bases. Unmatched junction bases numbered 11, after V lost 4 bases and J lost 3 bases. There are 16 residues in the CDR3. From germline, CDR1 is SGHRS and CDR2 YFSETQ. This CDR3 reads CASSLEDRVGTDTQYF. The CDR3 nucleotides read TGCGCCAGCAGCCTCGAAGACAGGGTGGGGACAGATACGCAGTATTTT.

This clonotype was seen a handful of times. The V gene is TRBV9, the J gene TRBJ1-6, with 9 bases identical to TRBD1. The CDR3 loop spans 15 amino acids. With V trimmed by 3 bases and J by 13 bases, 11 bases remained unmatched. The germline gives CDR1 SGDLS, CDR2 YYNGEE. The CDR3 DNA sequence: TGTGCCAGCAGCGCCACGGACAGGGGATGGCATCCCCTCCACTTT. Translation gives CASSATDRGWHPLHF.

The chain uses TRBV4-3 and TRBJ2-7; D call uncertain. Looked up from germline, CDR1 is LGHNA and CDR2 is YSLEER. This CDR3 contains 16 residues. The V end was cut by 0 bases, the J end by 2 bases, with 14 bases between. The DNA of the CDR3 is TGCGCCAGCAGCCAAGATTTGGGAATCGTAACCTACGAGCAGTACTTC. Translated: CASSQDLGIVTYEQYF.

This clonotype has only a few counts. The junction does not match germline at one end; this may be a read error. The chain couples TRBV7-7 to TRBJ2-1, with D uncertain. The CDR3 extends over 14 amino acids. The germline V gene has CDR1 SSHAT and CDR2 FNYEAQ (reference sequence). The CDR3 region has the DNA TGTGCTAGCAGCCCTCTGGACGGATACAATGAGCAGTTCTTC. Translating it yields CASSPLDGYNEQFF.

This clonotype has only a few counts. CDR3 nucleotides: TGCAGTGCTAGTGCGTCAATGGAGACCCAGTACTTC. This translates into CSASASMETQYF. The chain has TRBV20-1 and TRBJ2-5; D call uncertain. Looked up from germline, CDR1 is DFQATT and CDR2 is SNEGSKA (reference sequence). The CDR3 extends over 12 amino acids. With 3 bases removed from V and 5 bases from J, the gap between germline ends came to 10 bases.

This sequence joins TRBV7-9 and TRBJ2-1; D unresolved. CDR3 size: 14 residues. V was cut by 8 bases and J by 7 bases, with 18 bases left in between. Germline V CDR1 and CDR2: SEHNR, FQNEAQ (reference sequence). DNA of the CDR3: TGTGCCAGCGGTAAGATAACGATCGTGAATGAGCAGTTCTTC. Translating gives CASGKITIVNEQFF.

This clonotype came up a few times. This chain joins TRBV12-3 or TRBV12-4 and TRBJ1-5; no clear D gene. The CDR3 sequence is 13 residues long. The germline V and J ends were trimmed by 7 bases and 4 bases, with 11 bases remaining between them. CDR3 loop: CASTSGGNQPQHF. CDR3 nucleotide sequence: TGTGCCAGCACCTCTGGAGGGAATCAGCCCCAGCATTTT.

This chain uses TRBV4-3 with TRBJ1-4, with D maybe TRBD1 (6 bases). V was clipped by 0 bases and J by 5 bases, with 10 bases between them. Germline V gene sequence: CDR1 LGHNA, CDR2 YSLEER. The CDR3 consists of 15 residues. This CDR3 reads CASSQDFTGNEKLFF. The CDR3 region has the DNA TGCGCCAGCAGCCAAGATTTTACAGGGAATGAAAAACTGTTTTTT.